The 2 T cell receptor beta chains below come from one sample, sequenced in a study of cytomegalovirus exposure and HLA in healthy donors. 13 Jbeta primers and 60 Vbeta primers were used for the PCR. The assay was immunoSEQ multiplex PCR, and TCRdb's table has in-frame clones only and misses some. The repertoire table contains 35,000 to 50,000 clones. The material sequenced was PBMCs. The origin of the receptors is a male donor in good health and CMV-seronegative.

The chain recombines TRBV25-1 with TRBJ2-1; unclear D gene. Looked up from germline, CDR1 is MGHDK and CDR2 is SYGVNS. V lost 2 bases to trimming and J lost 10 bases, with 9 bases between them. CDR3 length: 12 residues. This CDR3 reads CASSELYREQFF. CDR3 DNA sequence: TGTGCCAGCAGTGAACTTTATCGGGAGCAGTTCTTC.

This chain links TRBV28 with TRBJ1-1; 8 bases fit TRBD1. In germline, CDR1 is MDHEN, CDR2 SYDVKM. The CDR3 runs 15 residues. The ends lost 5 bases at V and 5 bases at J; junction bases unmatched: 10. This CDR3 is CASSGNRGGETEAFF. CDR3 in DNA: TGTGCCAGCAGTGGGAACAGGGGGGGGGAGACTGAAGCTTTCTTT. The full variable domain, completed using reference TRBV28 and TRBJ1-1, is DVKVTQSSRYLVKRTGEKVFLECVQDMDHENMFWYRQDPGLGLRLIYFSYDVKMKEKGDIPEGYSVSREKKERFSLILESASTNQTSMYLCASSGNRGGETEAFFGQGTRLTVV.